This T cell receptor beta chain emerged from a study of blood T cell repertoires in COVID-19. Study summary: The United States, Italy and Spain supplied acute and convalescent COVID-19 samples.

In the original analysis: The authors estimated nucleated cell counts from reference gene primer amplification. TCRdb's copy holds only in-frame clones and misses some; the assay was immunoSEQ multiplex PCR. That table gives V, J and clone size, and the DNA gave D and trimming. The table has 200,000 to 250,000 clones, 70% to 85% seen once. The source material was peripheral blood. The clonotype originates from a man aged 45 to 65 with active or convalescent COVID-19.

CDR3 protein: CSVGGLAGGPLLGNEQFF. The CDR3 region has the DNA TGCAGCGTTGGAGGACTAGCGGGAGGGCCCCTCCTAGGCAATGAGCAGTTCTTC. The genes are TRBV29-1 and TRBJ2-1; the match to TRBD2 covers 15 bases. V shed 4 bases and J 6 bases; nucleotides not matched to a gene: 13. The CDR3 loop spans 18 amino acids. Germline V gene lookup returns CDR1 SQVTM and CDR2 ANQGSEA.